These T cell receptor beta chains were read from a single sample in a study of shared clonotypes between healthy human individuals. Method: immunoSEQ multiplex PCR; TCRdb's copy keeps in-frame clones and lacks some. Of hundreds of thousands of clones listed, about 91% are singletons. The sample comprised naive CD8+ T cells sorted from blood. The receptor set was obtained from a man aged 30 to 39 in good health. The CDR3 runs from the conserved cysteine through the conserved F or W. The D gene is left open where the match is weak. Clone sizes are given selectively: once, few, many, or a class where the clone is expanded.

abundance	v_gene	d_gene	j_gene	CDR3nt	CDR3aa
.	TRBV19	.	TRBJ1-5	TGTGCCAGTACGGGCAGAGGGTCTATAAGCAATCAGCCCCAGCATTTT	CASTGRGSISNQPQHF
.	TRBV19	.	TRBJ2-7	TGTGCCAGTAGTATTCATAGCGGAAACTACGAGCAGTACTTC	CASSIHSGNYEQYF
.	TRBV7-9	.	TRBJ1-5	TGTGCCAGCAGCACGAGCAATCAGCCCCAGCATTTT	CASSTSNQPQHF
.	TRBV2	.	TRBJ1-2	TGTGCCAGCAGTGAAGACCTTCGGGGCTATGGCTACACCTTC	CASSEDLRGYGYTF
.	TRBV19	.	TRBJ1-2	TGTGCCAGTAGTAACATTAACGGCGGTGGGGACTATGGCTACACCTTC	CASSNINGGGDYGYTF
.	TRBV7-2	.	TRBJ1-2	TGTGCCAGCAGCTTAGAAGGGAGATATAACTATGGCTACACCTTC	CASSLEGRYNYGYTF
.	TRBV6-1	TRBD1	TRBJ1-5	TGTGCCAGCAGTTCCGGACAGGGGTTGAACCAGCCCCAGCATTTT	CASSSGQGLNQPQHF
.	TRBV4-3	.	TRBJ2-7	TGCGCCAGCAGCCAAGATATTTCCGGGCCAGGAGCCGCCTACGAGCAGTACTTC	CASSQDISGPGAAYEQYF
.	TRBV28	.	TRBJ2-7	TGTGCCAGCAGTCCCTACAGTACCTACGAGCAGTACTTC	CASSPYSTYEQYF
many	TRBV6-6	TRBD1	TRBJ1-1	TGTGCCAGCAGTTACGAGGCCAGGGGGAATACTGAAGCTTTCTTT	CASSYEARGNTEAFF
.	TRBV4-1	.	TRBJ2-2	TGCGCCAGCAGCCAACATGAGTTATCGGGGACCGGGGAGCTGTTTTTT	CASSQHELSGTGELFF
.	TRBV5-1	.	TRBJ2-4	TGCGCCAGCAGCCACGGGCCTGAAGTAGCCAAAAACATTCAGTACTTC	CASSHGPEVAKNIQYF
once	TRBV27	TRBD2	TRBJ2-7	TGTGCCAGCGGTACTAGCGGGAGATGGTACGAGCAGTACTTC	CASGTSGRWYEQYF
.	TRBV6-5	.	TRBJ2-2	TGTGCCAGCACCGGCACCGGGGAGCTGTTTTTT	CASTGTGELFF